The source of this TCR beta chain is a study of T cell responses to AZD1222 COVID-19 vaccine. This CDR3 has 15 residues. Germline CDR1 is SGHTA and CDR2 is FQGTGA. Trimming removed 5 bases from V and 6 bases from J; junction bases left unmatched: 10. This table comes from immunoSEQ multiplex PCR, and its TCRdb copy is limited to in-frame clones, with some not included. This sample has under 200,000 clones; about nine tenths occur once, and the top ten carry 1.9%. V is TRBV7-3 and J is TRBJ1-1, with TRBD1 identical over 9 bases. This material consisted of peripheral blood, taken on day 0 of AZD1222 vaccination. The sequence was obtained from an adult in good health. CDR3 amino acids: CASSISGTGRSEAFF. The CDR3 DNA sequence: TGTGCCAGCAGCATCTCCGGGACAGGGCGATCTGAAGCTTTCTTT. The full variable domain, completed using reference TRBV7-3 and TRBJ1-1, is GAGVSQTPSNKVTEKGKYVELRCDPISGHTALYWYRQSLGQGPEFLIYFQGTGAADDSGLPNDRFFAVRPEGSVSTLKIQRTERGDSAVYLCASSISGTGRSEAFFGQGTRLTVV.